This is a list of T cell receptor beta chains from one sample in a study of cytomegalovirus exposure and HLA in healthy donors. Clones were sequenced by immunoSEQ multiplex PCR, and TCRdb holds only the in-frame ones, with some missing. The repertoire includes under 150,000 clones, around three quarters of them detected once, and under 3% sits in the top ten. Sequencing was carried out using PBMCs. Every receptor here comes from a man aged 25 to 40 in good health and CMV-seronegative. CDR3s include the opening cysteine and the closing phenylalanine or tryptophan. Fields, in order: V gene, clone size, J gene, D gene, CDR3 protein, CDR3 DNA. D genes are given only for firm matches. Some rows have no size entry. The others give once, few or many, or a class for an expanded clone.

>TRBV11-3|NA|TRBJ2-1|TRBD2
CASSSGTSGINEQFF
TGTGCCAGCAGCTCCGGGACTAGCGGCATCAATGAGCAGTTCTTC
>TRBV11-2|few|TRBJ2-7|TRBD2
CASGLAGVSDEQYF
TGTGCCAGCGGACTAGCGGGAGTGTCGGACGAGCAGTACTTC
>TRBV6-5|NA|TRBJ2-7|NA
CASSYQMGGYEQYF
TGTGCCAGCAGTTACCAAATGGGGGGTTACGAGCAGTACTTC
>TRBV5-4|NA|TRBJ2-7|NA
CASSLPGNREQYF
TGTGCCAGCAGCTTGCCAGGGAACCGCGAGCAGTACTTC
>TRBV7-6|NA|TRBJ2-7|TRBD1
CASSLTSDRGRSEQYF
TGTGCCAGCAGCCTGACATCGGACAGGGGGCGTTCGGAGCAGTACTTC
>TRBV9|few|TRBJ1-1|NA
CASSRGQTEAFF
TGTGCCAGCAGCAGAGGTCAGACTGAAGCTTTCTTT
>TRBV6-5|NA|TRBJ1-2|TRBD1
CASSRQGAHGYTF
TGTGCCAGCAGCCGACAGGGGGCTCATGGCTACACCTTC
>TRBV30|NA|TRBJ1-2|NA
CAWSQDSFYGYTF
TGTGCCTGGAGTCAGGACAGTTTCTATGGCTACACCTTC
>TRBV20-1|NA|TRBJ2-7|NA
CSAGYEQYF
TGCAGTGCCGGTTACGAGCAGTACTTC
>TRBV27|few|TRBJ1-2|NA
CASSLSRADYGYTF
TGTGCCAGCAGTTTATCGCGGGCAGACTATGGCTACACCTTC
>TRBV9|NA|TRBJ2-7|NA
CASSVGGSGSYEQYF
TGTGCCAGCAGCGTAGGGGGTAGCGGTTCCTACGAGCAGTACTTC
>TRBV9|NA|TRBJ1-4|TRBD1
CASSGDRGPPNEKLFF
TGTGCCAGCAGCGGAGACAGGGGGCCACCTAATGAAAAACTGTTTTTT
>TRBV4-1|NA|TRBJ2-1|NA
CASSQGQSSYNEQFF
TGCGCCAGCAGCCAAGGACAGAGCTCCTACAATGAGCAGTTCTTC
>TRBV5-4|NA|TRBJ2-3|TRBD2
CASSLKLEGRADTQYF
TGTGCCAGCAGCTTGAAGTTAGAAGGGAGGGCAGATACGCAGTATTTT
>TRBV30|NA|TRBJ1-5|NA
CAWSVRDSQPQHF
TGTGCCTGGAGTGTACGTGACAGTCAGCCCCAGCATTTT
>TRBV4-2|NA|TRBJ2-1|NA
CASSQEMSGVWEQFF
TGTGCCAGCAGCCAAGAGATGTCGGGAGTTTGGGAGCAGTTCTTC
>TRBV19|NA|TRBJ2-7|NA
CASQGRQSYEQYF
TGTGCCAGCCAGGGTCGGCAGTCCTACGAGCAGTACTTC
>TRBV7-2|once|TRBJ1-1|NA
CASSLVREGDEAFF
TGTGCCAGCAGCTTGGTAAGGGAGGGGGATGAAGCTTTCTTT
>TRBV19|few|TRBJ1-5|NA
CASSIAQASNQPQHF
TGTGCCAGTAGTATTGCACAGGCCTCAAATCAGCCCCAGCATTTT
>TRBV19|few|TRBJ1-1|NA
CASSIDHYTNTEAFF
TGTGCCAGTAGTATAGATCACTACACTAACACTGAAGCTTTCTTT